The T cell receptor (beta chain) under discussion was sequenced for a study of T-cell reconstitution after alpha-beta-depleted transplantation in children. This CDR3 is built from 21 residues. Germline assignment: CDR1 SGHAT and CDR2 FQNNGV. The germline V and J ends were trimmed by 1 base and 7 bases, with 32 bases remaining between them. This clonotype was seen a few times. Researchers prepared the TCRbeta library using unique molecular identifiers, the study reports. A single record per CDR3 protein comes from TCRdb applying MiXCR to the PCR reads. The profile shows hundreds of thousands of distinct CDR3 sequences, approximately 12% of them singletons.

This clonotype was obtained from a male patient between 10 and 17 years old who had a stem cell transplant for acute myeloid leukemia, so the T cells may come from the graft donor. The specimen was PBMCs, mostly from graft donor cells, collected 360 days after TCRalphabeta/CD19-depleted stem cell transplant. J is TRBJ2-1 and V is TRBV11-2; perhaps D is TRBD1 or TRBD2 (5 bases each). DNA of the CDR3: TGTGCCAGCAGCTTAGGACTCGGGACCCGGTCACAGAAGAGGGGTCCAAATGAGCAGTTCTTC. Protein sequence: CASSLGLGTRSQKRGPNEQFF.